This T cell receptor (beta chain) was profiled in a study of cytomegalovirus exposure and HLA in healthy donors. Background on the study: Earlier sequencing of about 200 million T cells yielded fewer than 140 million unique TCR beta sequences. Study-wide results and caveats: Researchers reported in a later analysis that common viral pathogens appeared linked to several top clusters. CMV antigen specificity was confirmed in vitro for three CMV-associated chains. Fewer N-insertions than the 666-donor mean were reportedly shown by an Asian-associated ancestry cluster in a later analysis.

The primer mix had 60 Vbeta and 13 Jbeta primers. Clones were sequenced by immunoSEQ multiplex PCR, and TCRdb holds only the in-frame ones, with some missing. Among some 120,000 clones listed, roughly 71% were seen once. As concerns this clone: Antigen: not known.

This receptor was taken from a woman aged 45-65 years in good health and CMV-seropositive. The sample consisted of PBMCs.

The CDR3 coding sequence is TGTGCCATCAAGGATTCAGGGGATACTGAAGCTTTCTTT. Amino acid sequence: CAIKDSGDTEAFF. The chain combines TRBV10-3 with TRBJ1-1; maybe TRBD1 (6 bases). This CDR3 has 13 residues. In germline, CDR1 is ENHRY, CDR2 SYGVKD. V lost 7 bases and J lost 5, with 14 bases in between.